This T cell receptor (beta chain) is from a study of naive and memory T cell subsets. Germline trimming cut 3 bases from V and 0 bases from J; bases unmatched to any gene: 5. This CDR3 is 16 amino acids long. CDR1 and CDR2 (germline): MNHEY, SVGEGT. The SP2 primer and nested alpha and beta constant region primers amplified ligated cDNA in four rounds. TCRdb re-called the 5' RACE reads with MiXCR, one entry per CDR3 protein. The sample holds about 62,000 distinct CDR3 sequences, less than 10% seen once. The library had UMIs added by 3' ligation of an oligonucleotide to TCR cDNA. The source is a female donor in good health. The chain employs TRBV6-2 or TRBV6-3 and TRBJ2-3; 8 nucleotides agree with TRBD2. The chain's CDR3 is CASSYVAGKSTDTQYF. For the CDR3, the DNA is TGTGCCAGCAGTTATGTAGCGGGAAAAAGCACAGATACGCAGTATTTT.